These 24 T cell receptor beta chains originate from one sample sequenced in a study of CD8+ T cells in alopecia areata. Treatment here: oral pan-JAK inhibitor, 5-10 mg twice daily. RNA was isolated and reverse transcribed to cDNA, the sequencing template. Profiled with immunoSEQ multiplex PCR; TCRdb holds only in-frame clones, not every one. The sample lists a few hundred thousand clones, 35% to 40% seen once, with around 0.48% in the top ten. The sequences come from CD4+ T cells sorted from blood, collected at approximately week 30, from a patient treated with tofacitinib. The source is a human donor with alopecia areata.

The chain uses TRBV15 and TRBJ1-2; D ambiguous. Trimming left V 3 bases short and J 1 base short, with 12 bases between. This CDR3 is built from 15 residues. Germline values: CDR1 LNHNV, CDR2 YYDKDF (reference sequence). CDR3 DNA: TGTGCCACCAGCAGCCCTTCGGGTATTAACTATGGCTACACCTTC. It codes for CATSSPSGINYGYTF.

This clone has only a few counts. The chain joins TRBV30 to TRBJ1-5, with TRBD1 as a possible D gene (6 bases). Trimming removed 5 bases from V and 9 bases from J, with 17 bases in between. This CDR3 spans 13 amino acids. CDR1 is GTSNPN, CDR2 SVGIG, per germline (reference sequence). CDR3 loop: CAWDRGGQGPQHF. The DNA for the CDR3 is TGTGCCTGGGACCGAGGGGGTCAGGGGCCCCAGCATTTT.

The chain couples TRBV5-1 to TRBJ2-2; no reliable D call. V was pared by 1 base and J by 1 base, with 5 bases between. The CDR3 has 14 residues. Germline V gene data show CDR1 as SGHRS and CDR2 as YFSETQ. DNA for the CDR3: TGCGCCAGCAGCTTGATGGGGAACACCGGGGAGCTGTTTTTT. Translating it yields CASSLMGNTGELFF.

The chain combines TRBV14 with TRBJ2-1, with 14 positions matching TRBD2. This CDR3 spans 20 amino acids. The trim removed 3 bases at V and 0 bases at J, leaving 10 bases unmatched. From germline, CDR1 is SGHDN and CDR2 FVKESK. The CDR3 region is CASSQTVTSGRVGSYNEQFF. CDR3 nucleotides: TGTGCCAGCAGCCAGACAGTGACTAGCGGGAGGGTCGGCTCCTACAATGAGCAGTTCTTC.

This clone was detected only a few times. The chain couples TRBV6-6 to TRBJ1-2; 7 bases are a match to TRBD1. Germline V gene data show CDR1 as MNHNY and CDR2 as SVGAGI (reference sequence). The V segment lost 5 bases and the J segment 5 bases; nucleotides outside the gene matches: 11. This CDR3 region has 15 residues. The CDR3 DNA sequence: TGTGCCAGCAGTATGGGACAGCAAGGGCCTTATGGCTACACCTTC. Its translation: CASSMGQQGPYGYTF.

This clone was detected only once. The rearrangement links TRBV4-1 to TRBJ2-5; D gene unclear. The V gene's germline CDR1 is MGHRA and CDR2 YSYEKL. The CDR3 has 15 residues. V was cut by 4 bases and J by 3 bases, with 15 bases left in between. The CDR3 spells CASSPLGYQKETQYF. CDR3 nucleotides: TGCGCCAGCAGCCCCCTTGGTTACCAGAAAGAGACCCAGTACTTC.

The rearrangement uses TRBV15 and TRBJ2-3; TRBD2 is a possible D gene (5 bases). Trimming removed 4 bases at V and 5 bases at J, with 10 bases between. The CDR3 length is 13 residues. Germline V gene data show CDR1 as LNHNV and CDR2 as YYDKDF (reference sequence). The CDR3: CATSIGRGDTQYF. In nucleotides, the CDR3 is TGTGCCACCAGCATTGGCCGGGGAGATACGCAGTATTTT. Combining the CDR3 with reference TRBV15 and TRBJ2-3 gives the whole variable domain DAMVIQNPRYQVTQFGKPVTLSCSQTLNHNVMYWYQQKSSQAPKLLFHYYDKDFNNEADTPDNFQSRRPNTSFCFLDIRSPGLGDTAMYLCATSIGRGDTQYFGPGTRLTVL.

The chain has TRBV29-1 and TRBJ1-2; a possible D gene is TRBD1 (5 bases). This CDR3 region has 14 residues. Deletions cut 1 base from V and 1 base from J, with 10 bases between. CDR1 is SQVTM, CDR2 ANQGSEA, per germline. The chain's CDR3 is CSVEAGSRNYGYTF. The DNA for the CDR3 is TGCAGCGTTGAAGCAGGGAGTCGTAACTATGGCTACACCTTC.

The chain has TRBV30 and TRBJ1-5; D perhaps matches TRBD1 (5 bases). Germline V lookup: CDR1 GTSNPN, CDR2 SVGIG (reference sequence). The CDR3 has 16 amino acids. Trimming shortened V by 2 bases and J by 5 bases, and 19 bases separated the two germline ends. The DNA of the CDR3 is TGTGCCTGGAGTCCGAGGGGACGGCAGGGAGATCAGCCCCAGCATTTT. Residues: CAWSPRGRQGDQPQHF.

A few counts support this clone. The chain is built from TRBV18 and TRBJ1-3, with D uncertain. The V end lost 3 bases, the J end lost 0 bases, and 9 bases lay between the germline ends. The CDR3 totals 15 residues. CDR1 and CDR2 (germline): KGHSH, LQKENI. In DNA, the CDR3 is TGTGCCAGCTCACCGAACGCGGACTCTGGAAACACCATATATTTT. Its protein product is CASSPNADSGNTIYF.

This clone was detected a few times. This chain connects TRBV10-3 to TRBJ1-2; maybe TRBD1 (6 bases). The CDR3 has 13 amino acids. Looked up from germline, CDR1 is ENHRY and CDR2 is SYGVKD. V was clipped by 5 bases and J by 4 bases, with 11 bases between them. The DNA for the CDR3 is TGTGCCATCAGTTCACAGGGTCTCTATGGCTACACCTTC. Translation: CAISSQGLYGYTF.

The chain has TRBV9 and TRBJ2-7; 12 positions agree with TRBD2. This CDR3 comprises 14 residues. The germline CDR1 and CDR2 sequences are SGDLS and YYNGEE. J gave up 2 bases and V 3 bases, and 0 bases lay outside the gene matches. The DNA for the CDR3 is TGTGCCAGCAGCGGACTAGCGGGAGCCTACGAGCAGTACTTC. Its protein product is CASSGLAGAYEQYF. Drawing the rest from reference TRBV9 and TRBJ2-7, the complete variable domain is DSGVTQTPKHLITATGQRVTLRCSPRSGDLSVYWYQQSLDQGLQFLIQYYNGEERAKGNILERFSAQQFPDLHSELNLSSLELGDSALYFCASSGLAGAYEQYFGPGTRLTVT.

The chain couples TRBV2 to TRBJ2-7, with a weak D call TRBD2 (6 bases). Trimming shortened V by 3 bases and J by 10 bases, and 19 bases separated the two germline ends. Germline CDR1 and CDR2: SNHLY and FYNNEI. The CDR3 runs to 14 residues. The CDR3 reads CASSEGLVSSSQYF. The CDR3 DNA sequence: TGTGCCAGCAGTGAGGGACTCGTATCCTCTTCCCAGTACTTC.

The genes are TRBV15 and TRBJ1-2, with 9 positions matching TRBD1. The V and J ends lost 6 bases and 4 bases, in that order; junction bases with no gene match: 12. The germline V gene encodes CDR1 LNHNV and CDR2 YYDKDF (reference sequence). The length of the CDR3 is 16 residues. The DNA of the CDR3 is TGTGCCACCAGACCTGCCAAGGGACAGGGACTCTATGGCTACACCTTC. It yields the protein CATRPAKGQGLYGYTF.

This clone was detected only a few times. The chain combines TRBV5-1 with TRBJ1-4; D is unclear. This CDR3 has 15 residues. V gave up 2 bases and J gave up 6 bases, with 14 bases separating them. CDR1 and CDR2 (germline): SGHRS, YFSETQ. The CDR3 sequence: CASSLTPAVDEKLFF. CDR3 bases: TGCGCCAGCAGCTTAACACCGGCGGTAGATGAAAAACTGTTTTTT.

This clone was seen more than once but under ten times. The V and J genes are TRBV2 and TRBJ1-2; weak D call: TRBD1 (5 bases). In germline, CDR1 is SNHLY, CDR2 FYNNEI. Trimming took off 2 bases at V and 1 base at J, with 5 bases between the two ends. The CDR3 is made up of 13 amino acids. CDR3 in amino acids: CASSEQGNYGYTF. The DNA of the CDR3 is TGTGCCAGCAGTGAACAGGGTAACTATGGCTACACCTTC.

This clone was seen a few times. The gene calls are TRBV5-1 and TRBJ2-3; 11 bases fit TRBD2. CDR1 and CDR2 (germline): SGHRS, YFSETQ. Unmatched junction bases numbered 4, after V lost 0 bases and J lost 4 bases. The CDR3 contains 16 residues. CDR3 nucleotides: TGCGCCAGCAGCTTGGCCACTAGCGGGGGCGCAGATACGCAGTATTTT. This sequence encodes CASSLATSGGADTQYF.

V is TRBV7-3 and J is TRBJ2-3, with TRBD1 as a possible D gene (6 bases). The CDR3 contains 15 residues. V was pared by 6 bases and J by 0 bases, with 13 bases between. The germline gives CDR1 SGHTA, CDR2 FQGTGA. The CDR3 region is CASRWGPSSTDTQYF. Written as DNA, the CDR3 is TGTGCCAGCAGATGGGGGCCCTCTAGCACAGATACGCAGTATTTT. Combining the CDR3 with reference TRBV7-3 and TRBJ2-3 gives the whole variable domain GAGVSQTPSNKVTEKGKYVELRCDPISGHTALYWYRQSLGQGPEFLIYFQGTGAADDSGLPNDRFFAVRPEGSVSTLKIQRTERGDSAVYLCASRWGPSSTDTQYFGPGTRLTVL.

This clone came up a few times. The gene calls are TRBV7-9 and TRBJ1-1; 7 nucleotides line up with TRBD1. With V trimmed by 4 bases and J by 1 base, 6 bases remained unmatched. Germline CDR1 and CDR2: SEHNR and FQNEAQ (reference sequence). This CDR3 has 15 amino acids. The CDR3 region is CASSSATGANTEAFF. The CDR3 DNA follows: TGTGCCAGCAGCTCTGCTACAGGGGCGAACACTGAAGCTTTCTTT.

This clone was picked up one time. The rearrangement uses TRBV6-5 and TRBJ1-2, with TRBD1 identical over 8 bases. The J segment lost 8 bases and the V segment lost 5 bases, leaving 7 bases of the junction unmatched. Germline V gives CDR1 MNHEY, CDR2 SVGAGI. This CDR3 region has 13 residues. In DNA form, the CDR3 reads TGTGCCAGCAGTCCGACAGGGGAGGGAGGCTACACCTTC. Encoded protein: CASSPTGEGGYTF.

V gene TRBV5-1 combines with J gene TRBJ1-1, with D perhaps TRBD1 (6 bases). The CDR3 extends over 16 amino acids. V lost 4 bases, J lost 1 base, and 17 bases lay in between. Germline loops: CDR1 SGHRS, CDR2 YFSETQ. The chain's CDR3 is CASSLESRGRNTEAFF. The DNA of the CDR3 is TGCGCCAGCAGCCTGGAGTCCAGGGGCAGGAACACTGAAGCTTTCTTT.

The chain recombines TRBV27 with TRBJ2-7; 8 positions match TRBD1. The ends lost 4 bases at V and 3 bases at J; junction bases unmatched: 8. Germline lookup yields CDR1 MNHEY and CDR2 SMNVEV (reference sequence). The CDR3 is 15 residues long. CDR3 DNA: TGTGCCAGCAGTTCAATGGGGACAGGACACTACGAGCAGTACTTC. Translating it yields CASSSMGTGHYEQYF.

This clone has only a few counts. Other DNA sequences within the sample encode an identical CDR3. This chain connects TRBV5-1 to TRBJ2-5; weak D call: TRBD1 (6 bases). Germline CDR1 and CDR2: SGHRS and YFSETQ. Trimming took 0 bases from V and 5 from J, leaving 11 bases between them. The CDR3 sequence is 14 residues long. The CDR3 sequence is CASSLEGQGETQYF. The CDR3 nucleotides read TGCGCCAGCAGCTTGGAAGGTCAGGGGGAGACCCAGTACTTC. The full variable domain, its missing parts supplied by reference TRBV5-1 and TRBJ2-5, is KAGVTQTPRYLIKTRGQQVTLSCSPISGHRSVSWYQQTPGQGLQFLFEYFSETQRNKGNFPGRFSGRQFSNSRSEMNVSTLELGDSALYLCASSLEGQGETQYFGPGTRLLVL.

The chain joins TRBV9 to TRBJ2-3; TRBD2 might be the D (5 bases). V lost 4 bases to trimming and J lost 3 bases, with 18 bases between them. The CDR3 extends over 16 amino acids. Germline loops: CDR1 SGDLS, CDR2 YYNGEE. The chain's CDR3 is CASSPGVGSGTDTQYF. The CDR3 nucleotides read TGTGCCAGCAGCCCGGGCGTGGGGAGCGGAACAGATACGCAGTATTTT. Combining the CDR3 with reference TRBV9 and TRBJ2-3 gives the whole variable domain DSGVTQTPKHLITATGQRVTLRCSPRSGDLSVYWYQQSLDQGLQFLIQYYNGEERAKGNILERFSAQQFPDLHSELNLSSLELGDSALYFCASSPGVGSGTDTQYFGPGTRLTVL.